One T cell receptor (beta chain) is described in this entry. Assay used: immunoSEQ multiplex PCR; TCRdb lists only in-frame clones, some missing. The sample yields about 45,000 clones, 70% to 85% seen once. The data derive from a study of preoperative IRX-2 immunotherapy in early breast cancer. Treatment given: preoperative locoregional IRX-2 cytokine immunotherapy. Trimming pared 3 bases from V and 0 bases from J, leaving 7 bases between. The CDR3 is 15 residues long. Germline-derived CDR1 and CDR2 are SGDLS and YYNGEE. The genes are TRBV9 and TRBJ2-6, with D unresolved. Sequencing used tumor tissue, obtained after IRX-2 immunotherapy. The receptor was isolated from a human donor with breast cancer. The CDR3 loop is CASSAYLSGANVLTF. The CDR3 DNA sequence: TGTGCCAGCAGCGCATATCTCTCTGGGGCCAACGTCCTGACTTTC.